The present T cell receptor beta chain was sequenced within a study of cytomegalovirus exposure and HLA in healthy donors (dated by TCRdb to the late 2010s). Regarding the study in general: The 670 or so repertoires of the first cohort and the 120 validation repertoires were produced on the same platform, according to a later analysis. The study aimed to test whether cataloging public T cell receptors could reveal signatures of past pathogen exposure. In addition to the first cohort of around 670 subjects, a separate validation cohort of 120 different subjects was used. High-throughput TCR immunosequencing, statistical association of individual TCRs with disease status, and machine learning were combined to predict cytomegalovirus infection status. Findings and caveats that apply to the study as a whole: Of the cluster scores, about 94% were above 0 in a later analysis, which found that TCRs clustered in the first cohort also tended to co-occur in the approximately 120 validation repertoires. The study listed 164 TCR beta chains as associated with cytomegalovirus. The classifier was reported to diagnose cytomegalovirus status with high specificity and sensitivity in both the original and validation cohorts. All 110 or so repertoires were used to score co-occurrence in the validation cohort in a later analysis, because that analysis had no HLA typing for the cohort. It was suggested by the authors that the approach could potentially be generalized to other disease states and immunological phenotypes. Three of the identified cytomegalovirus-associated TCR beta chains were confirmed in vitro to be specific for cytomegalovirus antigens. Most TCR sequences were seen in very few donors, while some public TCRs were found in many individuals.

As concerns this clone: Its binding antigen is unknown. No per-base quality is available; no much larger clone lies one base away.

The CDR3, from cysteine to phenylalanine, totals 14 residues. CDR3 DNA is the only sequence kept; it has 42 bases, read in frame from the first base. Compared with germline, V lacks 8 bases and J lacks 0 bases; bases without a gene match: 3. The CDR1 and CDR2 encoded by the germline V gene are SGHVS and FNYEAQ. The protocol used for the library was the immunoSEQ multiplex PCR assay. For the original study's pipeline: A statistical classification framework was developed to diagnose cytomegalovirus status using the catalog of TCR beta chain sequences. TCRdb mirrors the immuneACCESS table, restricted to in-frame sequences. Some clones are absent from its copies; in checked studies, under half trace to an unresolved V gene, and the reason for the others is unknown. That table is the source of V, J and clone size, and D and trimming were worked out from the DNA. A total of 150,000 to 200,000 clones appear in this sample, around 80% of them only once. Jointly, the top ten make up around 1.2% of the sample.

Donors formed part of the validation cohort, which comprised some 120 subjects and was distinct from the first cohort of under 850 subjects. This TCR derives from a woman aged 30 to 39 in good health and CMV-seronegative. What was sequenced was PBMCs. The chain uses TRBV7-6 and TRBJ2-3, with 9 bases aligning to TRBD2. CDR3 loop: CASGSGGSTDTQYF. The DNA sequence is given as TGTGCCAGCGGAAGCGGGGGGAGCACAGATACGCAGTATTTT.